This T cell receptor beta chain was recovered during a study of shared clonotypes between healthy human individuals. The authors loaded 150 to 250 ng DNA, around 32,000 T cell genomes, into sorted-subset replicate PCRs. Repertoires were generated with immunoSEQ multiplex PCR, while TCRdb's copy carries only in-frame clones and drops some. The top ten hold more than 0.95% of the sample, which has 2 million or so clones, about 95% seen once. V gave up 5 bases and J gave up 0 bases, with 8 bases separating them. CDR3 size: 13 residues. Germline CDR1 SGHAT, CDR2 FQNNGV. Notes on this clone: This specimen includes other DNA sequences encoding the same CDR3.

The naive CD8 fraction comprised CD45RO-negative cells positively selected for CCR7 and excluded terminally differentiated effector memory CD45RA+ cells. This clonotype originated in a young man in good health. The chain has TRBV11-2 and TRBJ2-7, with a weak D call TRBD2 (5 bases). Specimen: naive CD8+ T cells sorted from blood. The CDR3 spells CASSLTSSYEQYF. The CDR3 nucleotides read TGTGCCAGCAGCCTTACTAGCTCCTACGAGCAGTACTTC. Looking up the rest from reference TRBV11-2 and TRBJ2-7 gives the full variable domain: EAGVAQSPRYKIIEKRQSVAFWCNPISGHATLYWYQQILGQGPKLLIQFQNNGVVDDSQLPKDRFSAERLKGVDSTLKIQPAKLEDSAVYLCASSLTSSYEQYFGPGTRLTVT.